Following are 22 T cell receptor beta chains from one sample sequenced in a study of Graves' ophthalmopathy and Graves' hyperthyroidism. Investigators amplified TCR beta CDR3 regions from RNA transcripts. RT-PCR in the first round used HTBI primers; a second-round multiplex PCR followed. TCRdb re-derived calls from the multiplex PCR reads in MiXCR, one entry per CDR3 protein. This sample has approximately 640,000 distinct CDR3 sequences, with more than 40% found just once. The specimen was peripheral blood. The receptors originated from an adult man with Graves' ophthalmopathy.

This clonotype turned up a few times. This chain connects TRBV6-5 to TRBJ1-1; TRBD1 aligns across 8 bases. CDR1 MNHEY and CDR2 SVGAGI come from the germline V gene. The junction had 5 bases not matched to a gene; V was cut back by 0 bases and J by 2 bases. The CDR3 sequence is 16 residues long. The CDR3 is CASSYSQGAINTEAFF. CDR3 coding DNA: TGTGCCAGCAGTTACTCCCAGGGGGCGATAAACACTGAAGCTTTCTTT.

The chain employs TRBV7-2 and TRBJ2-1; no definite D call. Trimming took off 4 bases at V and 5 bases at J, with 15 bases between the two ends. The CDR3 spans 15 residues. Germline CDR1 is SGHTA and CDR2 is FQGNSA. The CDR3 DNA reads TGTGCCAGCAGCTCAGATAAGGCGCGACACAATGAGCAGTTCTTC. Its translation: CASSSDKARHNEQFF.

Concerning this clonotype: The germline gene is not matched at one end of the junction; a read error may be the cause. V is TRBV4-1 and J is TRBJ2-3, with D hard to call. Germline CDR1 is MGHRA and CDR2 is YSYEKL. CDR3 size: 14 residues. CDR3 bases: TGCGCCGGCAGCCAAGACTGGGGCACAGATACGCAGTATTTT. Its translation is CAGSQDWGTDTQYF.

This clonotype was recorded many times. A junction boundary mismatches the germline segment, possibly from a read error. The CDR3: CASSESSRQPQHF. The CDR3 nucleotides are TGTGCCAGCAGTGAAAGCTCACGGCAGCCCCAGCATTTT. The chain combines TRBV10-3 with TRBJ1-5; D is undetermined. Germline V CDR1 and CDR2: ENHRY, SYGVKD. This CDR3 contains 13 residues.

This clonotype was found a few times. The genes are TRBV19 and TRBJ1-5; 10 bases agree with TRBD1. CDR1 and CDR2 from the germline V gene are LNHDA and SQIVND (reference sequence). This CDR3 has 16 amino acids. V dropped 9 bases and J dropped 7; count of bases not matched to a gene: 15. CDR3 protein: CASSPNGTGVGQPQHF. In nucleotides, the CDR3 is TGTGCCAGCTCACCAAATGGGACAGGGGTAGGACAGCCCCAGCATTTT.

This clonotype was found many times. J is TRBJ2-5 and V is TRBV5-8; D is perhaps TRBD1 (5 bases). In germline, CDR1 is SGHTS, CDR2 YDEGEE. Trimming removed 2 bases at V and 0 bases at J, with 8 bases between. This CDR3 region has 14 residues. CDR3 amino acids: CASSLRQYQETQYF. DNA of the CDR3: TGTGCCAGCAGCTTACGACAGTACCAAGAGACCCAGTACTTC.

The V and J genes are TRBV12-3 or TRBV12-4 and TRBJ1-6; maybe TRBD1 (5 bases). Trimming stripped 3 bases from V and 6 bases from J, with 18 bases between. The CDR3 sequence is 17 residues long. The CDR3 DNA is TGTGCCAGCAGTTTTAGCCCCGACAGAACAATTAATTCACCCCTCCACTTT. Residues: CASSFSPDRTINSPLHF.

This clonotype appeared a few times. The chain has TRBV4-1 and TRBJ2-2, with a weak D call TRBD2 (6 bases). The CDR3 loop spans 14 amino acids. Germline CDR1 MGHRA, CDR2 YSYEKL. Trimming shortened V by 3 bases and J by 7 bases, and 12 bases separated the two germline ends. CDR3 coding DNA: TGCGCCAGCAGCCAGTCTAGCGTTGACGGGGAGCTGTTTTTT. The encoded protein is CASSQSSVDGELFF.

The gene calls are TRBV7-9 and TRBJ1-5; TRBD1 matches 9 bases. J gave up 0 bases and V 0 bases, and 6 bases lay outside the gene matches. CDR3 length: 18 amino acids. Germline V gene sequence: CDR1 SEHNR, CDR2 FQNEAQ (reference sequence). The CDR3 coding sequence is TGTGCCAGCAGCTTAGCTGGGACAGGGTTTAATAGCAATCAGCCCCAGCATTTT. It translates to CASSLAGTGFNSNQPQHF.

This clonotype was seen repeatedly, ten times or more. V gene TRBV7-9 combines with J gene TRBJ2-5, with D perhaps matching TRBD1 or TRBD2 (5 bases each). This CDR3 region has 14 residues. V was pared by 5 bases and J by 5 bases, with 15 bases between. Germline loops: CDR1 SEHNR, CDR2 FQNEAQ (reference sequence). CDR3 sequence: CASSPLGEAETQYF. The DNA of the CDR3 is TGTGCCAGCAGCCCCCTGGGGGAAGCGGAGACCCAGTACTTC.

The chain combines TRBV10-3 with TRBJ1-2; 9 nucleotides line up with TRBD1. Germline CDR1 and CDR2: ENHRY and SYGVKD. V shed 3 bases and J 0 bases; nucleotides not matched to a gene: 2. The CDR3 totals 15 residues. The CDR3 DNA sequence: TGTGCCATCAGTGACCGGACAGGGGCTAACTATGGCTACACCTTC. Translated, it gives CAISDRTGANYGYTF.

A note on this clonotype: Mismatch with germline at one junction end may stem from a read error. This CDR3 reads CASSQGPGEGDTQFF. DNA of the CDR3: TGTGCCAGCAGCCAAGGCCCAGGTGAGGGAGATACGCAGTTTTTT. J is TRBJ2-3 and V is TRBV2, with a possible D match to TRBD2 (5 bases). Per germline, CDR1 SNHLY and CDR2 FYNNEI. The CDR3 runs 15 residues.

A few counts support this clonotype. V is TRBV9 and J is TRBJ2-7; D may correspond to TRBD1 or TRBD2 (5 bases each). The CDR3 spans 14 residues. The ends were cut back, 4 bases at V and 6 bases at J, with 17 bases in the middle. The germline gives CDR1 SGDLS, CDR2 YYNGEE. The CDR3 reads CASSPAGTHSEQYF. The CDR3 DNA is TGTGCCAGCAGCCCCGCCGGGACCCATAGCGAGCAGTACTTC. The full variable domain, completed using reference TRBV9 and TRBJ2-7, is DSGVTQTPKHLITATGQRVTLRCSPRSGDLSVYWYQQSLDQGLQFLIQYYNGEERAKGNILERFSAQQFPDLHSELNLSSLELGDSALYFCASSPAGTHSEQYFGPGTRLTVT.

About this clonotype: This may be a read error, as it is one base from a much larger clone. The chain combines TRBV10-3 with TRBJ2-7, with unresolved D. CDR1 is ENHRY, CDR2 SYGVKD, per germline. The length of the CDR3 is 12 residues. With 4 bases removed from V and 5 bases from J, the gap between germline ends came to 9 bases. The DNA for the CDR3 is TGTGCCATCAGTGGTTACTGGGACGAGCAGTACTTC. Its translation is CAISGYWDEQYF.

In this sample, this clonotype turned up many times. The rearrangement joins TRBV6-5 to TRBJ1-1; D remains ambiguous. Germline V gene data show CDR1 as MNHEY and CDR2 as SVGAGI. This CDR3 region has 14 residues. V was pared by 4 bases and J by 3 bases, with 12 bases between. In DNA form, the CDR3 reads TGTGCCAGCAGTTGGGCCCCGACCCACACTGAAGCTTTCTTT. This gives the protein CASSWAPTHTEAFF.

DNA for the CDR3: TGCAGCGGTGTGGCCAGGGGGCGGTACGAGCAGTACTTC. Its protein product is CSGVARGRYEQYF. The chain uses TRBV29-1 and TRBJ2-7, with 8 bases matching TRBD1. This CDR3 spans 13 amino acids. Trimming removed 7 bases from V and 4 bases from J; junction bases left unmatched: 9. Germline values: CDR1 SQVTM, CDR2 ANQGSEA.

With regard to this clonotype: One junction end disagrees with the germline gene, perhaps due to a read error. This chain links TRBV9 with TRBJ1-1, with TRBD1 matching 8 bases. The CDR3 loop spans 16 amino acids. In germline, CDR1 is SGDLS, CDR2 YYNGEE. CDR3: CAGSETGTGMNTEAFF. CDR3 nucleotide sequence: TGTGCCGGCAGCGAAACCGGGACAGGCATGAACACTGAAGCTTTCTTT.

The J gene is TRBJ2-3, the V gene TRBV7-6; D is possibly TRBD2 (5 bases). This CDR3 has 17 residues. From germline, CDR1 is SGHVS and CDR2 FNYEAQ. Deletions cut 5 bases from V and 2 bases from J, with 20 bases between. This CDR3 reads CASSRLGIAGYTDTQYF. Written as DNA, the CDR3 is TGTGCCAGCAGCCGGTTAGGGATTGCGGGCTACACAGATACGCAGTATTTT.

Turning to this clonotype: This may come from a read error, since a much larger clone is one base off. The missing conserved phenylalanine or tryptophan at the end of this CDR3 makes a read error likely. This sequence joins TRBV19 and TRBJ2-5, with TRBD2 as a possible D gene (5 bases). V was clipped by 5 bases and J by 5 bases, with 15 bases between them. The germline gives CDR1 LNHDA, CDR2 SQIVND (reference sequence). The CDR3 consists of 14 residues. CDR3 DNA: TGTGCCAGTAGTGTCTTGGCAGAGCGGGAGACCCAGTACCTC. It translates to CASSVLAERETQYL.

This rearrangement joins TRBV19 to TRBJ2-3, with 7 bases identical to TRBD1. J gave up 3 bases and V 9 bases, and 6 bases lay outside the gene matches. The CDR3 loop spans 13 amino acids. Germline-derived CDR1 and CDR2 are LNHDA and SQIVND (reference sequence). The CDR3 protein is CASRQGVTDTQYF. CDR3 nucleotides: TGTGCCAGCCGGCAGGGGGTTACAGATACGCAGTATTTT.

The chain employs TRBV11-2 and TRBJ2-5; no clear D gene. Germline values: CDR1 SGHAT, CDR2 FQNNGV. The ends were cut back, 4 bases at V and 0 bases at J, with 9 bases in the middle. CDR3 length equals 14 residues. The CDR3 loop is CASSYTQNQETQYF. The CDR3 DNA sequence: TGTGCCAGCAGCTATACACAGAACCAAGAGACCCAGTACTTC. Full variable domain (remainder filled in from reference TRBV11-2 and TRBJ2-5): EAGVAQSPRYKIIEKRQSVAFWCNPISGHATLYWYQQILGQGPKLLIQFQNNGVVDDSQLPKDRFSAERLKGVDSTLKIQPAKLEDSAVYLCASSYTQNQETQYFGPGTRLLVL.

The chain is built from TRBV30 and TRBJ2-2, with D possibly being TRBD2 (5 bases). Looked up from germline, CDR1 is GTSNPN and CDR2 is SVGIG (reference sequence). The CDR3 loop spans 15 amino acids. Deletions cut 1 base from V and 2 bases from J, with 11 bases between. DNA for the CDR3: TGTGCCTGGAGTGGCACCGGGAAAAACACCGGGGAGCTGTTTTTT. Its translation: CAWSGTGKNTGELFF.